Sequencing of this TCR beta chain was carried out in a study of OX40 agonist ivuxolimab in advanced cancers. Study background: Dose-escalation patients had hepatocellular carcinoma, melanoma, renal cell or head and neck cancer.

The data were produced by immunoSEQ multiplex PCR, yet TCRdb's version contains in-frame clones alone and is incomplete. The profile shows roughly 70,000 clones, roughly 87% of them singletons. Per the germline V gene, CDR1 is MNHNS and CDR2 is SASEGT. The V and J ends lost 5 bases and 3 bases, in that order; junction bases with no gene match: 8. There are 17 residues in the CDR3. The sequencing here drew on CD4+ or CD8+ T cells sorted from blood, taken in a trial of the OX40 agonist ivuxolimab. V is TRBV6-1 and J is TRBJ2-7; TRBD2 matches at 15 bases. The TCR originated in an adult with an advanced solid tumor such as melanoma, head and neck, liver or kidney cancer. In DNA, the CDR3 is TGTGCCAGCAGTCAAGGGACTAGCGGGAGGCCCAACTACGAGCAGTACTTC. Encoded protein: CASSQGTSGRPNYEQYF.